The 32 T cell receptor beta chains below were found in one sample sequenced in a study of PD-1 blockade in classical Hodgkin lymphoma. Each and every patient relapsed after autologous stem cell transplantation, and patients got differing brentuximab vedotin exposure. Libraries were prepared by immunoSEQ multiplex PCR; TCRdb keeps only in-frame clonotypes and omits some of them. This sample has approximately 73,000 clones, with 85% to 95% found just once. Sequences were derived from peripheral blood mononuclear cells (PBMCs), sampled at baseline. All receptors come from a human donor with classical Hodgkin lymphoma.

In this sample, this clone turned up once. The chain links TRBV4-3 to TRBJ1-1; maybe TRBD1 (6 bases). Trimming pared 2 bases from V and 0 bases from J, leaving 13 bases between. The CDR3 is 16 residues long. Looked up from germline, CDR1 is LGHNA and CDR2 is YSLEER. The CDR3 DNA reads as TGCGCCAGCAGCCAATGGGGACACCTTATGAACACTGAAGCTTTCTTT. Residues: CASSQWGHLMNTEAFF.

The chain recombines TRBV6-1 with TRBJ2-7, with D possibly matching TRBD2 (5 bases). The germline V gene encodes CDR1 MNHNS and CDR2 SASEGT. Between the trimmed V and J ends, which lost 0 bases and 10 bases, there was a span of 25 bases. The CDR3 contains 17 residues. This chain's CDR3 is CASSEAEVLSGLAKQYF. The CDR3 nucleotides read TGTGCCAGCAGTGAAGCGGAGGTCCTCTCTGGGCTAGCCAAACAGTACTTC.

The V call is TRBV25-1, the J call TRBJ2-1; TRBD2 might be the D (6 bases). The CDR3 has 16 amino acids. V was cut by 4 bases and J by 3 bases, with 16 bases left in between. Germline values: CDR1 MGHDK, CDR2 SYGVNS. The CDR3 DNA reads as TGTGCCAGCAGTGCTGGTGGGAGGCAGGGCTACAATGAGCAGTTCTTC. Translation: CASSAGGRQGYNEQFF. The complete variable domain, with remaining parts taken from reference TRBV25-1 and TRBJ2-1, reads EADIYQTPRYLVIGTGKKITLECSQTMGHDKMYWYQQDPGMELHLIHYSYGVNSTEKGDLSSESTVSRIRTEHFPLTLESARPSHTSQYLCASSAGGRQGYNEQFFGPGTRLTVL.

CDR3 DNA sequence: TGTGCCTGGAGTGGGGGACAGCAAGGTAAACTGTTTTTT. Its protein product is CAWSGGQQGKLFF. V gene TRBV30 combines with J gene TRBJ1-4; 7 bases map to TRBD1. This CDR3 spans 13 amino acids. Trimming took 1 base from V and 11 from J; bases not matched to a gene: 7. In germline, CDR1 is GTSNPN, CDR2 SVGIG (reference sequence).

V usage is TRBV12-2 and J usage is TRBJ1-1; the table's D call, TRBD1, has no DNA check behind it. TRBV12-2 is deemed a pseudogene. This CDR3 has 15 residues. The DNA of the CDR3 is TGTGCAAGTCGCTTAGCCGACAGCCAGAACACTGAAGCTTTCTTT. Translation gives CASRLADSQNTEAFF.

The chain has TRBV30 and TRBJ2-2, with 7 bases aligning to TRBD2. Germline V gene data show CDR1 as GTSNPN and CDR2 as SVGIG (reference sequence). Trimming took 4 bases from V and 4 from J; bases not matched to a gene: 3. CDR3 length: 13 residues. The DNA for the CDR3 is TGTGCCTGGAACGGGGGGTTCACCGGGGAGCTGTTTTTT. It specifies CAWNGGFTGELFF.

This clone appeared a few times. The chain joins TRBV2 to TRBJ2-7, with D uncertain. Trimming took 4 bases from V and 0 from J, leaving 4 bases between them. The CDR3 totals 12 residues. Germline values: CDR1 SNHLY, CDR2 FYNNEI. The CDR3 DNA reads TGTGCCAGCAGTGGGAGCTCCTACGAGCAGTACTTC. Translation: CASSGSSYEQYF.

The genes are TRBV7-9 and TRBJ2-5; 9 positions match TRBD2. Germline lookup yields CDR1 SEHNR and CDR2 FQNEAQ (reference sequence). V gave up 8 bases and J gave up 1 base; unmatched junction bases: 8. The CDR3 spans 15 residues. CDR3 sequence: CASGGAGGFQETQYF. The CDR3 DNA reads as TGTGCCAGCGGCGGCGCGGGGGGGTTCCAAGAGACCCAGTACTTC. The variable domain in full, completed from reference TRBV7-9 and TRBJ2-5, reads DTGVSQNPRHKITKRGQNVTFRCDPISEHNRLYWYRQTLGQGPEFLTYFQNEAQLEKSRLLSDRFSAERPKGSFSTLEIQRTEQGDSAMYLCASGGAGGFQETQYFGPGTRLLVL.

This chain uses TRBV9 with TRBJ1-2, with a tentative D call TRBD1 (5 bases). This CDR3 has 13 amino acids. Trimming took 2 bases from V and 8 from J, leaving 13 bases between them. In germline, CDR1 is SGDLS, CDR2 YYNGEE. The CDR3 sequence: CASSVEQDRGYTF. CDR3 bases: TGTGCCAGCAGCGTGGAACAGGACCGCGGCTACACCTTC. Supplemented by reference TRBV9 and TRBJ1-2, the full variable domain reads DSGVTQTPKHLITATGQRVTLRCSPRSGDLSVYWYQQSLDQGLQFLIQYYNGEERAKGNILERFSAQQFPDLHSELNLSSLELGDSALYFCASSVEQDRGYTFGSGTRLTVV.

This rearrangement joins TRBV4-1 to TRBJ2-7, with D unclear. V lost 2 bases to trimming and J lost 3 bases, with 20 bases between them. The CDR3 totals 17 residues. From germline, CDR1 is MGHRA and CDR2 YSYEKL. CDR3 residues: CASSQSFSWTVNYEQYF. DNA for the CDR3: TGCGCCAGCAGCCAAAGCTTTTCTTGGACGGTCAACTACGAGCAGTACTTC.

The chain employs TRBV4-1 and TRBJ2-7; no definite D call. Germline V gives CDR1 MGHRA, CDR2 YSYEKL. V shed 3 bases and J shed 5 bases, with 20 bases lying between them. This CDR3 spans 16 amino acids. The CDR3 loop reads CASSQPDGPVFHEQYF. The CDR3 DNA reads TGCGCCAGCAGCCAGCCCGATGGTCCAGTCTTCCACGAGCAGTACTTC.

This clone occurred a few times. The V gene is TRBV14, the J gene TRBJ1-6; no reliable D call. Germline-derived CDR1 and CDR2 are SGHDN and FVKESK. The V end was cut by 0 bases, the J end by 8 bases, with 5 bases between. This CDR3 is 13 amino acids long. In nucleotides, the CDR3 is TGTGCCAGCAGCCAAGATGGGGATTCACCCCTCCACTTT. Translating gives CASSQDGDSPLHF.

This sequence joins TRBV4-3 and TRBJ1-2, with 8 nucleotides matching TRBD1. Germline-derived CDR1 and CDR2 are LGHNA and YSLEER. J gave up 2 bases and V 1 base, and 3 bases lay outside the gene matches. The CDR3 extends over 15 amino acids. The CDR3 coding sequence is TGCGCCAGCAGCCAAGGGACAGGGCCCAACTATGGCTACACCTTC. Translation: CASSQGTGPNYGYTF.

The CDR3 DNA sequence: TGTGCCAGCAGCCTTAGTCTGGATGAAAAACTGTTTTTT. This translates into CASSLSLDEKLFF. The chain uses TRBV5-8 and TRBJ1-4; D call uncertain. This CDR3 comprises 13 residues. Trimming cost V 4 bases and J 6 bases, with 10 bases left between them. Germline assignment: CDR1 SGHTS and CDR2 YDEGEE.

The chain combines TRBV7-3 with TRBJ2-2; D unresolved. V was pared by 2 bases and J by 8 bases, with 9 bases between. This CDR3 is 13 amino acids long. In germline, CDR1 is SGHTA, CDR2 FQGTGA. The CDR3 DNA reads as TGTGCCAGCAGCTTAGGATTAGGTGGGGAGCTGTTTTTT. As protein: CASSLGLGGELFF.

This rearrangement joins TRBV9 to TRBJ2-3, with a weak D call TRBD2 (6 bases). The germline V gene has CDR1 SGDLS and CDR2 YYNGEE. This CDR3 contains 14 residues. V was clipped by 0 bases and J by 6 bases, with 11 bases between them. The CDR3 sequence is CASSVEGLVDTQYF. In nucleotides, the CDR3 is TGTGCCAGCAGCGTAGAGGGACTGGTGGATACGCAGTATTTT.

This clone was seen just once. The genes are TRBV5-1 and TRBJ1-1, with a tentative D call TRBD1 (5 bases). This CDR3 comprises 14 residues. Germline V gives CDR1 SGHRS, CDR2 YFSETQ. V was pared by 0 bases and J by 1 base, with 7 bases between. In DNA form, the CDR3 reads TGCGCCAGCAGCTTGGGACAGCCGAACACTGAAGCTTTCTTT. It encodes CASSLGQPNTEAFF.

To note about this clone: Relative to the germline gene, one junction end is altered; a read error may explain this. This chain links TRBV29-1 with TRBJ2-5; perhaps TRBD1 as D (5 bases). From germline, CDR1 is SQVTM and CDR2 ANQGSEA. The CDR3 length is 11 residues. In DNA, the CDR3 is TGCAGCGTTGAAGGGTGGCAGGGTCTTGACTTC. Protein product: CSVEGWQGLDF.

This clone was observed a handful of times. This sequence joins TRBV27 and TRBJ2-6; D possibly corresponds to TRBD1 (6 bases). The CDR3 extends over 14 amino acids. V lost 10 bases and J lost 4, with 14 bases in between. In germline, CDR1 is MNHEY, CDR2 SMNVEV (reference sequence). CDR3 in amino acids: CATAMGQGANVLTF. The CDR3 DNA sequence: TGTGCCACCGCCATGGGACAAGGGGCCAACGTCCTGACTTTC.

This rearrangement joins TRBV19 to TRBJ2-3; 13 bases match TRBD2. V was pared by 5 bases and J by 0 bases, with 26 bases of the junction left unmatched. Germline CDR1 is LNHDA and CDR2 is SQIVND (reference sequence). The CDR3 has 24 amino acids. In DNA, the CDR3 is TGTGCCAGTAGTTGGAGGGCTATCGCGCCGGGACTAGCGGGAAAGAGGGGGAGCACAGATACGCAGTATTTT. Encoded protein: CASSWRAIAPGLAGKRGSTDTQYF.

This chain links TRBV7-4 with TRBJ2-4; TRBD1 aligns across 8 bases. Germline CDR1 SGHVT, CDR2 SQSDAQ. Trimming at V came to 5 bases and at J to 2 bases, leaving 5 bases not matched to a gene. This CDR3 contains 15 residues. CDR3 nucleotide sequence: TGTGCCAGCAGCGACCGACAGGGGACCAAAAACATTCAGTACTTC. It encodes CASSDRQGTKNIQYF.

The chain uses TRBV4-1 and TRBJ1-5; D remains ambiguous. Trimming removed 0 bases at V and 1 base at J, with 7 bases between. The CDR3 covers 15 residues. Germline V gives CDR1 MGHRA, CDR2 YSYEKL. The CDR3 sequence: CASSQDITSNQPQHF. Here the CDR3 DNA reads TGCGCCAGCAGCCAAGATATCACCAGCAATCAGCCCCAGCATTTT.

V is TRBV18 and J is TRBJ1-1; D unresolved. The CDR3 covers 12 residues. The germline V and J ends were trimmed by 0 bases and 4 bases, with 3 bases remaining between them. CDR1 KGHSH and CDR2 LQKENI come from the germline V gene. CDR3 DNA: TGTGCCAGCTCACCACCATCCACTGAAGCTTTCTTT. Its translation: CASSPPSTEAFF.

This clone was seen only once. The chain combines TRBV28 with TRBJ2-3; TRBD2 agrees at 10 bases. J was trimmed by 2 bases and V by 5 bases; bases with no gene match: 13. There are 18 residues in the CDR3. Germline CDR1 is MDHEN and CDR2 is SYDVKM. CDR3 loop: CASSGTSGIPPHTDTQYF. Here the CDR3 DNA reads TGTGCCAGCAGTGGAACTAGCGGGATCCCCCCTCACACAGATACGCAGTATTTT.

V and J are TRBV7-9 and TRBJ2-7; 8 bases are a match to TRBD1. The CDR3 consists of 14 residues. Losses at the gene ends were 3 bases for V and 3 bases for J; bases not matched to a gene: 4. CDR1 SEHNR and CDR2 FQNEAQ come from the germline V gene (reference sequence). The CDR3 region has the DNA TGTGCCAGCAGCTTGTTTGGGACAGGCTACGAGCAGTACTTC. Protein product: CASSLFGTGYEQYF. Supplemented by reference TRBV7-9 and TRBJ2-7, the full variable domain reads DTGVSQNPRHKITKRGQNVTFRCDPISEHNRLYWYRQTLGQGPEFLTYFQNEAQLEKSRLLSDRFSAERPKGSFSTLEIQRTEQGDSAMYLCASSLFGTGYEQYFGPGTRLTVT.

This clone has just one count. The chain recombines TRBV27 with TRBJ2-5; 7 nucleotides align to TRBD2. The CDR3 is 16 amino acids. J lost 4 bases, V lost 6 bases, and 14 bases had no gene match. The germline CDR1 and CDR2 sequences are MNHEY and SMNVEV (reference sequence). The CDR3 nucleotides are TGTGCCAGCAGCCTCCTCAGGGCCCGCGGGGGAGAGACCCAGTACTTC. Its translation is CASSLLRARGGETQYF.

The genes are TRBV7-9 and TRBJ1-2, with unresolved D. Germline lookup yields CDR1 SEHNR and CDR2 FQNEAQ (reference sequence). The CDR3 covers 14 residues. V was trimmed by 4 bases and J by 4 bases, leaving 13 bases between them. The DNA of the CDR3 is TGTGCCAGCAGCTCGAACGACCCGTCCTATGGCTACACCTTC. The encoded protein is CASSSNDPSYGYTF.

This chain links TRBV9 with TRBJ2-3, with D perhaps assigned TRBD1 or TRBD2 (6 bases each). Trimming cost V 0 bases and J 1 base, with 12 bases left between them. The length of the CDR3 is 16 residues. Germline values: CDR1 SGDLS, CDR2 YYNGEE. CDR3 coding DNA: TGTGCCAGCAGCGTAGGATCGGGGGCGCGCACAGATACGCAGTATTTT. It is translated as CASSVGSGARTDTQYF.

This rearrangement joins TRBV9 to TRBJ1-3, with a weak D call TRBD1 (5 bases). The germline V gene has CDR1 SGDLS and CDR2 YYNGEE. The V gene lost 3 bases and the J gene lost 0 bases, with 13 bases spanning the gap. CDR3 length: 16 amino acids. CDR3: CASSDQGPFSGNTIYF. The CDR3 bases are TGTGCCAGCAGCGACCAGGGACCCTTCTCTGGAAACACCATATATTTT.

V usage is TRBV5-1 and J usage is TRBJ2-3; D unresolved. The length of the CDR3 is 14 residues. V was clipped by 2 bases and J by 0 bases, with 7 bases between them. Germline V gene data show CDR1 as SGHRS and CDR2 as YFSETQ. The DNA for the CDR3 is TGCGCCAGCAGCTTACCCACTAGCACAGATACGCAGTATTTT. Translation: CASSLPTSTDTQYF.

The CDR3 loop reads CASSRLPTSGRSGANVLTF. The CDR3 DNA sequence: TGTGCCAGCAGTCGGCTCCCGACTAGCGGGAGATCTGGGGCCAACGTCCTGACTTTC. The genes are TRBV28 and TRBJ2-6; 12 bases fit TRBD2. Trimming at V came to 5 bases and at J to 1 base, leaving 9 bases not matched to a gene. The V gene's germline CDR1 is MDHEN and CDR2 SYDVKM. The CDR3 covers 19 residues. Using reference TRBV28 and TRBJ2-6 for the parts outside the CDR3, the full variable domain is DVKVTQSSRYLVKRTGEKVFLECVQDMDHENMFWYRQDPGLGLRLIYFSYDVKMKEKGDIPEGYSVSREKKERFSLILESASTNQTSMYLCASSRLPTSGRSGANVLTFGAGSRLTVL.

The rearrangement links TRBV7-6 to TRBJ2-5; TRBD2 matches at 7 bases. Germline V gene sequence: CDR1 SGHVS, CDR2 FNYEAQ. The CDR3 runs to 14 residues. The V segment lost 5 bases and the J segment 1 base; nucleotides outside the gene matches: 4. The CDR3 loop is CASSRSGVQETQYF. CDR3 nucleotides: TGTGCCAGCAGCCGAAGCGGGGTCCAAGAGACCCAGTACTTC.